Listed below are T cell receptor beta chains from one sample, sequenced in a study of blood T cell repertoires in COVID-19. Measured with immunoSEQ multiplex PCR; TCRdb has only the in-frame clones, and not every one. This table holds 250,000 to 300,000 clones, around 92% found once. The sample consisted of PBMCs or T cells enriched from blood (not recorded which). Every receptor here comes from a woman aged 50 to 65 who had been exposed to COVID-19. The CDR3 runs from the conserved cysteine through the conserved F or W. Fields, in order: CDR3 DNA, CDR3 protein, J gene, D gene, V gene, clone size. The D gene is left open where the match is weak. Size is omitted from some rows. Given values are once, few, many or a class for expanded clones.

TGTGCCAGCTCACCCTCCAATCCAGGGTCCTCGAATGAGCAGTTCTTC,CASSPSNPGSSNEQFF,TRBJ2-1,-,TRBV18,-
TGTGCCAGCAGCTTACAGCGCGAGGGATCCTACGAGCAGTACTTC,CASSLQREGSYEQYF,TRBJ2-7,-,TRBV11-2,-
TGTGCCAGCAGGCAAGGGACTTTGGGCTACGAGCAGTACTTC,CASRQGTLGYEQYF,TRBJ2-7,-,TRBV28,-
TGTGCCAGCTCACCACGAGCAAGCGGGGGGGCATTCTCCGCAGATACGCAGTATTTT,CASSPRASGGAFSADTQYF,TRBJ2-3,TRBD2,TRBV18,-
TGTGCCAGCAGCCAAGGACAGGGGGGCTACGAGCAGTACTTC,CASSQGQGGYEQYF,TRBJ2-7,TRBD1,TRBV3-1/TRBV3-2,-
TGTGCCAGCAGGCGACAGGGGGCCACCTACGAGCAGTACTTC,CASRRQGATYEQYF,TRBJ2-7,TRBD1,TRBV28,-
TGTGCCAGCAGTTTCCAGGACTCTCCATACTACACAGATACGCAGTATTTT,CASSFQDSPYYTDTQYF,TRBJ2-3,-,TRBV28,-
TGTGCCAGCAGCTTGGGGTGGGTCGGGGGAGGAGAGACCCAGTACTTC,CASSLGWVGGGETQYF,TRBJ2-5,-,TRBV7-8,-
TGTGCCAGCAGCCCGCCATTTGGAGACGAGCAGTACTTC,CASSPPFGDEQYF,TRBJ2-7,-,TRBV7-2,-
TGTGCCAGCAGCGCCGCCACAGGGGGCCGAGAGACCCAGTACTTC,CASSAATGGRETQYF,TRBJ2-5,TRBD1,TRBV5-5,once
TGTGCCAGCAGCCCCGGGGGGGCAAATCAGCCCCAGCATTTT,CASSPGGANQPQHF,TRBJ1-5,-,TRBV3-1/TRBV3-2,-
TGTGCCAGCTCACATGGACAAGACTATGGCTACACCTTC,CASSHGQDYGYTF,TRBJ1-2,-,TRBV18,-
TGCGCCAGCACCCTACAGGGCTTCCACACTGAAGCTTTCTTT,CASTLQGFHTEAFF,TRBJ1-1,-,TRBV5-1,-
TGTGCCTGGGGACAGGGAAATAGCAATCAGCCCCAGCATTTT,CAWGQGNSNQPQHF,TRBJ1-5,TRBD1,TRBV30,-
TGTGCCAGCAGCTCCGGGACAGGAAGTAATTCACCCCTCCACTTT,CASSSGTGSNSPLHF,TRBJ1-6,TRBD1,TRBV5-4,-
TGTGCCAGCAGTGAACAGGAGAACACTGAAGCTTTCTTT,CASSEQENTEAFF,TRBJ1-1,-,TRBV2,-
TGTGCCAGCAGCTTCCGGAGGGCCACTGAAGCTTTCTTT,CASSFRRATEAFF,TRBJ1-1,-,TRBV5-5,-
TGTGCCAGCTCACCTGGGCAGGGAGAGACCCAGTACTTC,CASSPGQGETQYF,TRBJ2-5,-,TRBV18,-
TGTGCCAGCAGTACCATTAGCGGGGGGGCCTACGAGCAGTACTTC,CASSTISGGAYEQYF,TRBJ2-7,TRBD2,TRBV28,-
TGTGCCAGCGGGGCAACCAAGTTAGTTTTC,CASGATKLVF,TRBJ2-7,-,TRBV28,once
TGTGCCAGCAGCCAAGATCTGAGACAGGGCTACGAGCAGTACTTC,CASSQDLRQGYEQYF,TRBJ2-7,TRBD1,TRBV3-1/TRBV3-2,-
TGTGCCAGCAGCTTAGACCGCGCTGGGGGCGAAAACTATGGCTACACCTTC,CASSLDRAGGENYGYTF,TRBJ1-2,-,TRBV7-9,few
TGTGCCAGCAGTTTACTGGACTGGAGCACAGATACGCAGTATTTT,CASSLLDWSTDTQYF,TRBJ2-3,-,TRBV27,-
TGTGCCACCAGTGATTCCTTCGGACAGGAAAAAAACACCGGGGAGCTGTTTTTT,CATSDSFGQEKNTGELFF,TRBJ2-2,TRBD1,TRBV24-1,-
TGTGCCTGGAGTCCGGGATTCTCGACCTCCTACGAGCAGTACTTC,CAWSPGFSTSYEQYF,TRBJ2-7,-,TRBV30,once
TGTGCCAGCTCACCGAATGGGGGGGACACTGAAGCTTTCTTT,CASSPNGGDTEAFF,TRBJ1-1,-,TRBV18,-
TGTGCCGGCCCCGGGACACCCTTTTTCGAGCAGTACTTC,CAGPGTPFFEQYF,TRBJ2-7,-,TRBV19,-
TGTGCCAGCAGCTTAAGGGCTAGCGGAGATACGCAGTATTTT,CASSLRASGDTQYF,TRBJ2-3,TRBD2,TRBV7-2,-
TGTGCCAGCAGCAAAGCCCACCGGGACTTTACAGATACGCAGTATTTT,CASSKAHRDFTDTQYF,TRBJ2-3,-,TRBV21-1,-
TGTGCCAGCAGCTTAGTTCTCTACAATGAGCAGTTCTTC,CASSLVLYNEQFF,TRBJ2-1,-,TRBV7-2,-
TGTGCCAGCAGCACCCGGGGTGGCAGCTCCTACGAGCAGTACTTC,CASSTRGGSSYEQYF,TRBJ2-7,-,TRBV7-9,-
TGTGCCAGCAGTTTATTCAGGGATACTAACTATGGCTACACCTTC,CASSLFRDTNYGYTF,TRBJ1-2,-,TRBV28,-
TGTGCCAGCTCACTATTCGCAGGGGGCGCGAGCTCCTACGAGCAGTACTTC,CASSLFAGGASSYEQYF,TRBJ2-7,TRBD1,TRBV18,-
TGTGCCAGCAGCTTGGGACGGGTTGACTCTGGAAACACCATATATTTT,CASSLGRVDSGNTIYF,TRBJ1-3,-,TRBV5-6,-
TGCGCCAGCAGCACCGGCGGATCTCAGCCCCAGCATTTT,CASSTGGSQPQHF,TRBJ1-5,-,TRBV5-1,-
TGTGCCACCAGTTTATCGGCTAGCGGGAATTCCTACGAGCAGTACTTC,CATSLSASGNSYEQYF,TRBJ2-7,TRBD2,TRBV24-1,-
TGTGCCAGCAGCATGGGGAGGGGTTCTGAAGCTTTCTTT,CASSMGRGSEAFF,TRBJ1-1,-,TRBV27,-
TGTGCCAGCAGTGACCCAGGGGTAGATACGCAGTATTTT,CASSDPGVDTQYF,TRBJ2-3,-,TRBV6-1,-
TGTGCCAGCAGTCCCGCACGGACTAGCTTGGCAGATACGCAGTATTTT,CASSPARTSLADTQYF,TRBJ2-3,TRBD2,TRBV25-1,-
TGCGCCAGCAGCCCTATTCCGGTGACTGATAGCAATCAGCCCCAGCATTTT,CASSPIPVTDSNQPQHF,TRBJ1-5,-,TRBV5-1,-
TGTGCCAGTAGTATGGGTTGGACAGGGAGGATAGTCGGCAGCTACACCTTC,CASSMGWTGRIVGSYTF,TRBJ1-2,TRBD1,TRBV19,-
TGTGCCAGCAGTGAAGAGGGTTGGGGGACAGGGGGCTACAATCAGCCCCAGCATTTT,CASSEEGWGTGGYNQPQHF,TRBJ1-5,TRBD1,TRBV2,-